This T cell receptor (beta chain) was recovered during a study of OX40 agonist ivuxolimab in advanced cancers. Study-wide findings and caveats: On average, CD8+ T cells had more expanded clones than CD4+.

Turning to this clone: Its antigen is not known.

Clones were read by immunoSEQ multiplex PCR, and TCRdb kept only the in-frame ones, dropping some. The sample contains about 89,000 clones, about nine tenths of which appear only once. Trimming cost V 4 bases and J 3 bases, with 10 bases left between them. The CDR3 has 14 amino acids. Germline CDR1 is MNHEY and CDR2 is SVGAGI. Sequenced material: CD4+ or CD8+ T cells sorted from blood, taken in a trial of the OX40 agonist ivuxolimab. The receptor's source is an adult with an advanced solid tumor such as melanoma, head and neck, liver or kidney cancer. The chain has TRBV6-5 and TRBJ1-5; D is possibly TRBD1 (6 bases). CDR3 in DNA: TGTGCCAGCAGTTTCGGACAGACCAATCAGCCCCAGCATTTT. It specifies CASSFGQTNQPQHF.